The next 28 T cell receptor beta chains were all read from a single sample in a study of long-term antiretroviral therapy in people with HIV. Sequencing used immunoSEQ v3.0 at survey level. TCRdb's table, derived via immunoSEQ multiplex PCR, lists solely in-frame clones and lacks some. The table shows tens of thousands of clones, with 83% occurring only once. The sequencing here drew on unsorted PBMCs, taken 0.4 years before starting antiretroviral therapy. The origin of the receptors is a man in his late teens or twenties with HIV.

This chain connects TRBV18 to TRBJ1-5; a weak D match, TRBD1 (5 bases). The CDR3 sequence is 15 residues long. Germline loops: CDR1 KGHSH, CDR2 LQKENI. With 3 bases removed from V and 4 bases from J, the gap between germline ends came to 13 bases. CDR3 loop: CASSPEGAWNQPQHF. DNA for the CDR3: TGTGCCAGCTCACCGGAAGGGGCTTGGAATCAGCCCCAGCATTTT.

The rearrangement links TRBV10-3 to TRBJ1-3; TRBD1 is a possible D gene (5 bases). This CDR3 spans 14 amino acids. Germline loops: CDR1 ENHRY, CDR2 SYGVKD. V gave up 4 bases and J gave up 1 base, with 8 bases separating them. The CDR3 loop reads CAISAGGSGNTIYF. CDR3 sequence (DNA): TGTGCCATCAGTGCGGGGGGTTCTGGAAACACCATATATTTT.

The gene calls are TRBV5-1 and TRBJ1-1; 7 bases map to TRBD1. CDR1 and CDR2 (germline): SGHRS, YFSETQ. This CDR3 contains 16 residues. J gave up 1 base and V 1 base, and 7 bases lay outside the gene matches. The CDR3, as DNA: TGCGCCAGCAGCTTGCCACGGACAGGCAGGAACACTGAAGCTTTCTTT. Protein product: CASSLPRTGRNTEAFF.

This chain joins TRBV14 and TRBJ1-2; 9 bases agree with TRBD1. Germline-derived CDR1 and CDR2 are SGHDN and FVKESK. The CDR3 contains 14 residues. Trimming took 4 bases from V and 4 from J; bases not matched to a gene: 4. CDR3 sequence (DNA): TGTGCCAGCAGCCGACAGGGGGACAGCTATGGCTACACCTTC. Protein product: CASSRQGDSYGYTF.

In this sample, this clone turned up a few times. The chain couples TRBV25-1 to TRBJ2-7, with a possible D match to TRBD1 (6 bases). Trimming pared 8 bases from V and 4 bases from J, leaving 12 bases between. CDR1 and CDR2 (germline): MGHDK, SYGVNS. This CDR3 is 12 amino acids long. The CDR3 loop reads CASSQTGYEQYF. CDR3 in DNA: TGTGCCAGCTCCCAGACAGGATACGAGCAGTACTTC.

The rearrangement uses TRBV5-4 and TRBJ2-1, with TRBD2 matching 7 bases. This CDR3 contains 17 residues. With V trimmed by 0 bases and J by 1 base, 7 bases remained unmatched. Germline CDR1 reads SGHNT; CDR2 reads YYREEE (reference sequence). Here the CDR3 DNA reads TGTGCCAGCAGCTTGGCCTCACGGCGGGGGTCCTACAATGAGCAGTTCTTC. This codes for CASSLASRRGSYNEQFF. The variable domain in full, with the rest retrieved from reference TRBV5-4 and TRBJ2-1, is ETGVTQSPTHLIKTRGQQVTLRCSSQSGHNTVSWYQQALGQGPQFIFQYYREEENGRGNFPPRFSGLQFPNYSSELNVNALELDDSALYLCASSLASRRGSYNEQFFGPGTRLTVL.

V and J are TRBV25-1 and TRBJ1-1; no clear D. Germline V gene data show CDR1 as MGHDK and CDR2 as SYGVNS. The CDR3 has 14 residues. V shed 1 base and J shed 5 bases, with 11 bases lying between them. In DNA, the CDR3 is TGTGCCAGCAGTGAATTATCGTGGGGTACTGAAGCTTTCTTT. Its protein product is CASSELSWGTEAFF. Together with reference TRBV25-1 and TRBJ1-1, the CDR3 gives the full variable domain: EADIYQTPRYLVIGTGKKITLECSQTMGHDKMYWYQQDPGMELHLIHYSYGVNSTEKGDLSSESTVSRIRTEHFPLTLESARPSHTSQYLCASSELSWGTEAFFGQGTRLTVV.

The V call is TRBV5-1, the J call TRBJ1-1, with D possibly being TRBD1 (5 bases). The V gene's germline CDR1 is SGHRS and CDR2 YFSETQ. Trimming cost V 5 bases and J 3 bases, with 8 bases left between them. The CDR3 covers 12 residues. For the CDR3, the DNA is TGCGCCAGCAGGGGGGAGTACACTGAAGCTTTCTTT. Protein: CASRGEYTEAFF.

The table lists this clone with a few counts. The chain couples TRBV2 to TRBJ2-7, with 8 bases fitting TRBD1. This CDR3 spans 12 amino acids. The germline V gene has CDR1 SNHLY and CDR2 FYNNEI. The V and J ends lost 6 bases and 7 bases, in that order; junction bases with no gene match: 5. CDR3 DNA: TGTGCCAGCAGGGACAGGGCGGGGGAGCAGTACTTC. It codes for CASRDRAGEQYF.

This chain connects TRBV29-1 to TRBJ2-5; D not resolved. Trimming shortened V by 4 bases and J by 3 bases, and 9 bases separated the two germline ends. CDR1 SQVTM and CDR2 ANQGSEA come from the germline V gene. The length of the CDR3 is 12 residues. The CDR3 sequence: CSVVHPKETQYF. In DNA, the CDR3 is TGCAGCGTTGTTCATCCAAAAGAGACCCAGTACTTC.

The chain couples TRBV6-5 to TRBJ2-3; 11 bases agree with TRBD2. V gave up 5 bases and J gave up 5 bases; unmatched junction bases: 3. The CDR3 spans 14 residues. Germline V lookup: CDR1 MNHEY, CDR2 SVGAGI. Here the CDR3 reads CASSQGLAGDTQYF. CDR3 coding DNA: TGTGCCAGCAGTCAAGGACTAGCGGGAGATACGCAGTATTTT.

J is TRBJ1-2 and V is TRBV7-2, with a possible D match to TRBD1 (6 bases). The germline CDR1 and CDR2 sequences are SGHTA and FQGNSA. With 3 bases removed from V and 4 bases from J, the gap between germline ends came to 12 bases. There are 14 residues in the CDR3. The CDR3 sequence: CASSFTGTAYGYTF. CDR3 sequence (DNA): TGTGCCAGCAGCTTTACAGGGACGGCCTATGGCTACACCTTC. The full variable domain, rest sourced from reference TRBV7-2 and TRBJ1-2, is GAGVSQSPSNKVTEKGKDVELRCDPISGHTALYWYRQSLGQGLEFLIYFQGNSAPDKSGLPSDRFSAERTGGSVSTLTIQRTQQEDSAVYLCASSFTGTAYGYTFGSGTRLTVV.

The genes are TRBV9 and TRBJ2-7, with 10 bases aligning to TRBD2. Germline CDR1 SGDLS, CDR2 YYNGEE. The CDR3 has 16 residues. J was trimmed by 4 bases and V by 0 bases; bases with no gene match: 7. The CDR3 loop is CASSVDDASGSYEQYF. The CDR3 nucleotides read TGTGCCAGCAGCGTAGATGATGCTAGCGGGAGTTACGAGCAGTACTTC.

This chain joins TRBV11-2 and TRBJ1-2, with TRBD1 identical over 8 bases. Looked up from germline, CDR1 is SGHAT and CDR2 is FQNNGV. The CDR3 has 13 residues. Losses at the gene ends were 5 bases for V and 4 bases for J; bases not matched to a gene: 3. This chain's CDR3 is CASSPTGGYGYTF. The CDR3, as DNA: TGTGCCAGCAGCCCTACAGGGGGCTATGGCTACACCTTC.

About this clone: It is unclear where the CDR3 begins or ends on the DNA, so no DNA is shown, and the CDR3 is as TCRdb lists it. This chain links TRBV7-9 with TRBJ2-3; no check of the table's D call, TRBD1, against the DNA was made. With termini counted, the CDR3 has 17 amino acids. Germline CDR1 SEHNR, CDR2 FQNEAQ (reference sequence). The CDR3 is CASSLVSGQGTPDTQYF.

In this sample, this clone turned up once. This likely came from a read error, as a far larger clone is one base away. The J gene is TRBJ2-7, the V gene TRBV7-9; 9 nucleotides agree with TRBD2. The CDR3 sequence is 13 residues long. With V trimmed by 4 bases and J by 5 bases, 3 bases remained unmatched. From germline, CDR1 is SEHNR and CDR2 FQNEAQ (reference sequence). The CDR3, as DNA: TGTGCCAGCAGCTGGACTAGCGCTAACGAGCAGTACTTC. The encoded protein is CASSWTSANEQYF.

This chain links TRBV28 with TRBJ2-7, with TRBD2 matching over 8 bases. The CDR3 runs 14 residues. Losses at the gene ends were 8 bases for V and 3 bases for J; bases not matched to a gene: 9. CDR1 is MDHEN, CDR2 SYDVKM, per germline. The CDR3 loop reads CASSPGLEVYEQYF. The CDR3 bases are TGTGCCAGCTCTCCGGGACTAGAGGTCTACGAGCAGTACTTC.

For the CDR3, the DNA is TGTGCCAGCAGTTTAGGGCGGAGTAGCTCCTACAATGAGCAGTTCTTC. This translates into CASSLGRSSSYNEQFF. The chain has TRBV28 and TRBJ2-1; D gene ambiguous. V was clipped by 2 bases and J by 0 bases, with 11 bases between them. CDR1 is MDHEN, CDR2 SYDVKM, per germline. The CDR3 covers 16 residues.

This chain's CDR3 is CASSLWGDGQETQYF. CDR3 sequence (DNA): TGTGCCAGCAGCTTGTGGGGGGACGGACAAGAGACCCAGTACTTC. The chain combines TRBV5-6 with TRBJ2-5; D may be TRBD2 (6 bases). The germline gives CDR1 SGHDT, CDR2 YYEEEE. The CDR3 consists of 15 residues. V was trimmed by 1 base and J by 2 bases, leaving 12 bases between them.

The chain links TRBV13 to TRBJ2-1; D is unresolved. There are 13 residues in the CDR3. Trimming removed 0 bases at V and 10 bases at J, with 10 bases between. Germline V gene lookup returns CDR1 PRHDT and CDR2 FYEKMQ (reference sequence). The DNA of the CDR3 is TGTGCCAGCAGCTTAGGGCACCCAGCCGAGCAGTTCTTC. Translation gives CASSLGHPAEQFF.

This chain uses TRBV19 with TRBJ2-7, with D perhaps matching TRBD1 or TRBD2 (5 bases each). V lost 0 bases to trimming and J lost 2 bases, with 8 bases between them. There are 14 residues in the CDR3. The germline gives CDR1 LNHDA, CDR2 SQIVND (reference sequence). For the CDR3, the DNA is TGTGCCAGTAGTATAGAGGGACCAGCCTACGAGCAGTACTTC. Its translation: CASSIEGPAYEQYF.

The chain employs TRBV5-1 and TRBJ2-5, with D possibly being TRBD2 (6 bases). V gave up 1 base and J gave up 3 bases, with 16 bases separating them. The CDR3 is made up of 16 amino acids. Per the germline V gene, CDR1 is SGHRS and CDR2 is YFSETQ. CDR3 sequence: CASSLKGSGPKETQYF. Written as DNA, the CDR3 is TGCGCCAGCAGCTTGAAAGGTAGCGGACCAAAAGAGACCCAGTACTTC. The full variable domain, completed using reference TRBV5-1 and TRBJ2-5, is KAGVTQTPRYLIKTRGQQVTLSCSPISGHRSVSWYQQTPGQGLQFLFEYFSETQRNKGNFPGRFSGRQFSNSRSEMNVSTLELGDSALYLCASSLKGSGPKETQYFGPGTRLLVL.

This chain connects TRBV28 to TRBJ2-7, with a weak D call TRBD1 (6 bases). This CDR3 has 15 residues. V lost 2 bases to trimming and J lost 4 bases, with 15 bases between them. The germline V gene encodes CDR1 MDHEN and CDR2 SYDVKM. The CDR3 loop is CASSLGGLRGYEQYF. CDR3 sequence (DNA): TGTGCCAGCAGTTTAGGAGGTTTGAGGGGGTACGAGCAGTACTTC.

This chain connects TRBV10-3 to TRBJ2-7; D gene ambiguous. V lost 10 bases and J lost 1, with 14 bases in between. The CDR3 has 13 residues. Germline V gene data show CDR1 as ENHRY and CDR2 as SYGVKD. The CDR3 nucleotides read TGTGCCACCAGAACGACAAATTCCTACGAGCAGTACTTC. Its protein is CATRTTNSYEQYF.

J is TRBJ1-4 and V is TRBV30, with a weak D call TRBD1 (5 bases). From germline, CDR1 is GTSNPN and CDR2 SVGIG (reference sequence). The CDR3 has 14 amino acids. Trimming took off 5 bases at V and 6 bases at J, with 16 bases between the two ends. CDR3 nucleotides: TGTGCCTGGGGGACGGCCCCGTTGGATGAAAAACTGTTTTTT. Translation gives CAWGTAPLDEKLFF.

The chain is built from TRBV4-1 and TRBJ2-5; 14 bases line up with TRBD2. CDR3 length equals 17 residues. Trimming at V came to 2 bases and at J to 6 bases, leaving 8 bases not matched to a gene. Germline values: CDR1 MGHRA, CDR2 YSYEKL. The CDR3 protein is CASSQRLAGGPAQTQYF. The CDR3 bases are TGCGCCAGCAGCCAAAGACTAGCGGGGGGGCCGGCTCAGACCCAGTACTTC.

The chain links TRBV6-5 to TRBJ1-5; D remains ambiguous. The V end lost 2 bases, the J end lost 0 bases, and 8 bases lay between the germline ends. The germline gives CDR1 MNHEY, CDR2 SVGAGI. The CDR3 is made up of 15 amino acids. The CDR3 nucleotides read TGTGCCAGCAGTTACAAACATAATAGCAATCAGCCCCAGCATTTT. Translating gives CASSYKHNSNQPQHF.

The chain is built from TRBV7-3 and TRBJ2-5; D gene uncertain. Germline V lookup: CDR1 SGHTA, CDR2 FQGTGA. This CDR3 has 13 amino acids. V was clipped by 2 bases and J by 2 bases, with 6 bases between them. This chain's CDR3 is CASSLGQQETQYF. The CDR3 coding sequence is TGTGCCAGCAGCTTAGGGCAGCAAGAGACCCAGTACTTC.